The next 17 T cell receptor beta chains were all read from a single sample in a study of monozygotic twins with inflammatory bowel disease. TCRdb reprocessed the 5' RACE reads and stores each CDR3 protein as one record, lacking DNA. The sample includes 110,000 to 150,000 distinct CDR3 sequences. The sequencing sample was made of blood. The source of these receptors is a human donor with ulcerative colitis or Crohn's disease, or a healthy co-twin of an affected twin (not recorded which).

This chain uses TRBV6-5 with TRBJ2-7; TCRdb's assignment of TRBD1 cannot be checked, as there is no DNA. CDR1 MNHEY and CDR2 SVGAGI come from the germline V gene. This CDR3 spans 13 amino acids. This CDR3 is CASSSAGTYEQYF.

The genes are TRBV7-9 and TRBJ2-5; TCRdb designates TRBD1, a call that cannot be tested without DNA. This CDR3 is 16 amino acids long. Germline CDR1 and CDR2: SEHNR and FQNEAQ (reference sequence). The CDR3 sequence is CASSLWGERGRETQYF.

CDR3 residues: CASSLLARGEFF. The chain uses TRBV11-2 and TRBJ2-1; TCRdb reports TRBD2, a call that lacks DNA to check it against. This CDR3 contains 12 residues. The germline V gene has CDR1 SGHAT and CDR2 FQNNGV.

The chain links TRBV7-2 to TRBJ2-5; TCRdb designates TRBD2, a call that cannot be tested without DNA. CDR1 and CDR2 (germline): SGHTA, FQGNSA. There are 17 residues in the CDR3. The CDR3 sequence: CASSSQSSSGNQETQYF. Drawing the rest from reference TRBV7-2 and TRBJ2-5, the complete variable domain is GAGVSQSPSNKVTEKGKDVELRCDPISGHTALYWYRQSLGQGLEFLIYFQGNSAPDKSGLPSDRFSAERTGGSVSTLTIQRTQQEDSAVYLCASSSQSSSGNQETQYFGPGTRLLVL.

The J gene is TRBJ1-2, the V gene TRBV7-9; the D call from TCRdb, TRBD1, cannot be confirmed without DNA. Germline CDR1 and CDR2: SEHNR and FQNEAQ (reference sequence). The CDR3 spans 16 residues. The chain's CDR3 is CASSLAGTKQLYGYTF.

J is TRBJ2-7 and V is TRBV29-1; TCRdb indicates TRBD1, and absent DNA this call remains unverified. The V gene's germline CDR1 is SQVTM and CDR2 ANQGSEA. CDR3 size: 14 residues. This chain's CDR3 is CSVELWGSSYEQYF.

This rearrangement joins TRBV10-3 to TRBJ2-5. CDR1 and CDR2 (germline): ENHRY, SYGVKD. The CDR3 totals 13 residues. The CDR3 sequence: CAISERTGETQYF.

V and J are TRBV5-1 and TRBJ2-5; no DNA is available, so the TRBD1 call from TCRdb remains unchecked. Germline V gives CDR1 SGHRS, CDR2 YFSETQ. This CDR3 has 13 amino acids. The CDR3 spells CASSLGEKETQYF. The full variable domain, its missing parts supplied by reference TRBV5-1 and TRBJ2-5, is KAGVTQTPRYLIKTRGQQVTLSCSPISGHRSVSWYQQTPGQGLQFLFEYFSETQRNKGNFPGRFSGRQFSNSRSEMNVSTLELGDSALYLCASSLGEKETQYFGPGTRLLVL.

The chain joins TRBV2 to TRBJ2-3; TCRdb reports TRBD1, a call that lacks DNA to check it against. This CDR3 comprises 15 residues. Germline V lookup: CDR1 SNHLY, CDR2 FYNNEI. The CDR3: CASSPAGGSRVKQYF. Using reference TRBV2 and TRBJ2-3 for the parts outside the CDR3, the full variable domain is EPEVTQTPSHQVTQMGQEVILRCVPISNHLYFYWYRQILGQKVEFLVSFYNNEISEKSEIFDDQFSVERPDGSNFTLKIRSTKLEDSAMYFCASSPAGGSRVKQYFGPGTRLTVL.

The rearrangement joins TRBV29-1 to TRBJ2-2. Germline CDR1 and CDR2: SQVTM and ANQGSEA. The CDR3 is 14 residues long. CDR3 amino acids: CSVEDGGNTGELFF.

The rearrangement links TRBV11-2 to TRBJ2-2; absent DNA, TCRdb's TRBD2 call cannot be checked. The CDR3 is made up of 18 amino acids. Germline V gives CDR1 SGHAT, CDR2 FQNNGV. The CDR3 here is CASSLRGLAGVMAGELFF. Using reference TRBV11-2 and TRBJ2-2 for the parts outside the CDR3, the full variable domain is EAGVAQSPRYKIIEKRQSVAFWCNPISGHATLYWYQQILGQGPKLLIQFQNNGVVDDSQLPKDRFSAERLKGVDSTLKIQPAKLEDSAVYLCASSLRGLAGVMAGELFFGEGSRLTVL.

This sequence joins TRBV28 and TRBJ2-3; TCRdb outputs TRBD2, but without DNA this stays unchecked. From germline, CDR1 is MDHEN and CDR2 SYDVKM. CDR3 length: 14 residues. This chain's CDR3 is CASSPSGDTDTQYF.

J is TRBJ1-1 and V is TRBV3-1; absent DNA, TCRdb's TRBD1 call cannot be checked. This CDR3 comprises 14 residues. Germline loops: CDR1 LGHDT, CDR2 YNNKEL (reference sequence). CDR3 protein: CASSTQRGNTEAFF.

The V and J genes are TRBV20-1 and TRBJ2-3; TCRdb indicates TRBD2, and absent DNA this call remains unverified. Germline V lookup: CDR1 DFQATT, CDR2 SNEGSKA (reference sequence). The CDR3 contains 13 residues. The CDR3 reads CSARLAGADTQYF.

Its frequency marks this clonotype as medium-sized. The V gene is TRBV29-1, the J gene TRBJ1-2; the TCRdb call, TRBD1, lacks DNA for checking. Germline V CDR1 and CDR2: SQVTM, ANQGSEA. The CDR3 is 14 amino acids. CDR3 amino acids: CSVEDVQGDYGYTF.

The chain links TRBV19 to TRBJ1-1; there is no DNA to check the TCRdb D call of TRBD1. The CDR3 totals 14 residues. Germline assignment: CDR1 LNHDA and CDR2 SQIVND (reference sequence). CDR3 sequence: CASSGRTGQYEAFF.

The chain employs TRBV12-3 or TRBV12-4 and TRBJ1-2. The CDR3 extends over 11 amino acids. The CDR3 protein is CASTGVYGYTF.